This entry lists 14 T cell receptor beta chains sequenced from one sample in a study of T cell repertoires in cytomegalovirus infection. No antigen is known for these receptors. In TCRdb, the reads were re-called with MiXCR into one record per CDR3 protein. The sample contains around 750,000 distinct CDR3 sequences, around a third of which appear only once. Sample: cultured CD8+ T cells from PBMCs, taken from culture after CMV antigen stimulation. The receptors shown here come from a human donor in good health (CMV status not recorded). Some clones in this sample may be carry-over from other donors' samples.

The J gene is TRBJ1-5, the V gene TRBV24-1; 8 bases match TRBD1. V lost 9 bases to trimming and J lost 2 bases; unmatched junction nucleotides: 2. There are 13 residues in the CDR3. CDR1 and CDR2 from the germline V gene are KGHDR and SFDVKD. In DNA, the CDR3 is TGTGCCACCGGACAGGGCGGCAATCAGCCCCAGCATTTT. The encoded protein is CATGQGGNQPQHF.

J is TRBJ2-7 and V is TRBV23-1; 9 bases agree with TRBD1. TRBV23-1 is filed as an ORF, its function uncertain. The CDR3 is made up of 16 amino acids. V lost 2 bases to trimming and J lost 2 bases; unmatched junction nucleotides: 7. CDR3 loop: CASSQVRDREPYEQYV. The DNA for the CDR3 is TGCGCCAGCAGTCAAGTCCGGGACAGGGAACCCTACGAGCAGTACGTC.

Ten or more counts support this clonotype. V is TRBV7-9 and J is TRBJ2-5, with TRBD1 identical over 9 bases. Trimming took 4 bases from V and 2 from J; bases not matched to a gene: 2. The CDR3 extends over 14 amino acids. Germline assignment: CDR1 SEHNR and CDR2 FQNEAQ (reference sequence). The CDR3 protein is CASSSGTGQETQYF. The DNA of the CDR3 is TGTGCCAGCAGCTCCGGGACAGGGCAAGAGACCCAGTACTTC.

The CDR3 sequence is CASSLEHLWANYGYTF. The DNA of the CDR3 is TGTGCCAGCAGCTTGGAGCACCTTTGGGCTAACTATGGCTACACCTTC. The chain uses TRBV5-5 and TRBJ1-2; no clear D gene. V dropped 0 bases and J dropped 0 bases, with 12 bases sitting between them. CDR3 length: 16 residues. Germline lookup yields CDR1 SGHKS and CDR2 YYEKEE (reference sequence).

This sequence joins TRBV7-8 and TRBJ1-1, with D perhaps TRBD1 (5 bases). This CDR3 is 14 amino acids long. V shed 5 bases and J shed 1 base, with 11 bases lying between them. CDR1 and CDR2 (germline): SGHVS, FQNEAQ. CDR3 coding DNA: TGTGCCAGCAGCGCGGGACCGTGGAACACTGAAGCTTTCTTT. This encodes CASSAGPWNTEAFF.

The rearrangement joins TRBV7-9 to TRBJ2-3, with D possibly TRBD1 on 6 matching bases. CDR3 length: 15 residues. Germline-derived CDR1 and CDR2 are SEHNR and FQNEAQ (reference sequence). V lost 2 bases and J lost 4, with 13 bases in between. CDR3 protein: CASSLPFEGADTQYF. The CDR3 DNA is TGTGCCAGCAGCTTACCTTTTGAGGGGGCAGATACGCAGTATTTT.

This clonotype occurred a few times. The rearrangement uses TRBV6-5 and TRBJ1-2; unclear D gene. The germline gives CDR1 MNHEY, CDR2 SVGAGI. The CDR3 loop spans 13 amino acids. The V and J ends lost 5 bases and 6 bases respectively, with 13 bases between them. In DNA form, the CDR3 reads TGTGCCAGCAGTGAGAACCTCGCGGATGGCTACACCTTC. Encoded protein: CASSENLADGYTF.

In this sample, this clonotype turned up once. This may be a read error: a much more frequent sequence differs by one nucleotide. V and J are TRBV7-2 and TRBJ1-6; a possible D gene is TRBD1 (5 bases). The CDR3 is 17 residues long. CDR1 and CDR2 from the germline V gene are SGHTA and FQGNSA. The CDR3 spells CASSFGGYPTPNSLLHF. The CDR3 DNA is TGTGCCAGCAGCTTTGGGGGATACCCTACTCCTAATTCACTCCTCCACTTT. The full variable domain, with the rest looked up from reference TRBV7-2 and TRBJ1-6, is GAGVSQSPSNKVTEKGKDVELRCDPISGHTALYWYRQSLGQGLEFLIYFQGNSAPDKSGLPSDRFSAERTGGSVSTLTIQRTQQEDSAVYLCASSFGGYPTPNSLLHFGNGTRLTVT.

This clonotype has a handful of counts. J is TRBJ1-2 and V is TRBV4-3, with TRBD1 matching 12 bases. V shed 4 bases, J shed 3 bases, and the junction held 9 bases outside the gene matches. CDR1 and CDR2 from the germline V gene are LGHNA and YSLEER. This CDR3 comprises 17 residues. The CDR3 DNA reads TGCGCCAGCAGCCCTCCTCCGGGACAGGGGGCACACTATGGCTACACCTTC. Translating gives CASSPPPGQGAHYGYTF.

This sequence joins TRBV12-5 and TRBJ2-5; 8 bases line up with TRBD2. In germline, CDR1 is LGHNT, CDR2 FRNRAP. V was clipped by 2 bases and J by 4 bases; unmatched bases: 0. The CDR3 has 13 amino acids. The CDR3 DNA reads as TGTGCTAGTGGTTTGAGCGGGAGAGAGACCCAGTACTTC. Translating gives CASGLSGRETQYF.

This clonotype has at least ten counts. CDR3 sequence (DNA): TGTGCCAGCAGCTCGCCAATGGGACAAAAGGAACCTGAAGCTTTCTTT. Translating gives CASSSPMGQKEPEAFF. This chain joins TRBV7-8 and TRBJ1-1; maybe TRBD1 (6 bases). The CDR3 is made up of 16 amino acids. CDR1 is SGHVS and CDR2 is FQNEAQ in the germline V gene. Trimming removed 4 bases from V and 6 bases from J, with 21 bases in between.

J is TRBJ2-3 and V is TRBV19, with TRBD2 identical over 7 bases. The CDR3 has 15 residues. Germline assignment: CDR1 LNHDA and CDR2 SQIVND (reference sequence). Losses at the gene ends were 3 bases for V and 3 bases for J; bases not matched to a gene: 6. The CDR3 region is CASSIRGRVTDTQYF. CDR3 sequence (DNA): TGTGCCAGTAGTATCCGGGGGAGGGTTACAGATACGCAGTATTTT.

The V and J genes are TRBV27 and TRBJ1-6, with D maybe TRBD1 (5 bases). CDR1 and CDR2 (germline): MNHEY, SMNVEV (reference sequence). V dropped 2 bases and J dropped 0 bases, with 11 bases sitting between them. CDR3 length: 17 residues. The CDR3 here is CASSLKTVISYNSPLHF. The CDR3 DNA reads TGTGCCAGCAGTTTAAAGACAGTGATCTCCTATAATTCACCCCTCCACTTT.

This clonotype occurred a few times. V is TRBV12-3 or TRBV12-4 and J is TRBJ1-5; TRBD1 matches 7 bases. V gave up 7 bases and J gave up 7 bases; unmatched junction bases: 7. CDR3 length: 13 amino acids. The CDR3 coding sequence is TGTGCCAGCACCCCAGGGGGTTTACAGCCCCAGCATTTT. This sequence encodes CASTPGGLQPQHF.